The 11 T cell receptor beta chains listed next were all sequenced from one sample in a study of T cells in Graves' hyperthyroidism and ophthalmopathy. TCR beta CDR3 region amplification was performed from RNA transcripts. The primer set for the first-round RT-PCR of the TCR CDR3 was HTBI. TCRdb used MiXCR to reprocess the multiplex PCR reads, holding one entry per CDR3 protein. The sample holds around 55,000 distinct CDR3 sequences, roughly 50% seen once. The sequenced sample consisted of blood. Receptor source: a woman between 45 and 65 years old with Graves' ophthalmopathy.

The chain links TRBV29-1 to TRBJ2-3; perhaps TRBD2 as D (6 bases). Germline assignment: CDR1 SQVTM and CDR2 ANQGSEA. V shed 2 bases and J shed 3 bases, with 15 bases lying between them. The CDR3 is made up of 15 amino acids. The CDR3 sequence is CSVEWLEGRTDTQYF. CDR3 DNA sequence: TGCAGCGTTGAATGGTTGGAGGGTAGGACAGATACGCAGTATTTT.

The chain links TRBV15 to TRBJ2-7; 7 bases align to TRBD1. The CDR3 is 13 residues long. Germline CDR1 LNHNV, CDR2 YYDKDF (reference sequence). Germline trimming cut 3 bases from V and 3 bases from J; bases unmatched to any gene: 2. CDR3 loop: CATSRGQNYEQYF. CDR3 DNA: TGTGCCACCAGCAGGGGACAGAACTACGAGCAGTACTTC.

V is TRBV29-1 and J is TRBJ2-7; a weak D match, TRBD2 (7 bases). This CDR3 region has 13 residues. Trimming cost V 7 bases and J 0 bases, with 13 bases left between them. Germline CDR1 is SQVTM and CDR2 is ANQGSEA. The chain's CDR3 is CSAGGQDSYEQYF. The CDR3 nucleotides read TGCAGCGCCGGGGGGCAAGACTCCTACGAGCAGTACTTC.

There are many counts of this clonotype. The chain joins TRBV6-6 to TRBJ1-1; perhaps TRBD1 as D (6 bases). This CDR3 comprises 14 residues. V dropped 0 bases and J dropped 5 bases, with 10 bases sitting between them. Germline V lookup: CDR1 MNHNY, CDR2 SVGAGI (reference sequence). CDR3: CASSYSQGGTEAFF. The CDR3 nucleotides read TGTGCCAGCAGTTACTCACAGGGAGGGACTGAAGCTTTCTTT.

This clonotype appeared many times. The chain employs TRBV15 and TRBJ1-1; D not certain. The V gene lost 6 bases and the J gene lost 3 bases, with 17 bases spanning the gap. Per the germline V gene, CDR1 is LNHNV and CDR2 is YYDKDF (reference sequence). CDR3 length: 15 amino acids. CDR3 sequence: CATRNAAAGDTEAFF. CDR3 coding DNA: TGTGCCACCAGAAACGCGGCCGCCGGGGACACTGAAGCTTTCTTT.

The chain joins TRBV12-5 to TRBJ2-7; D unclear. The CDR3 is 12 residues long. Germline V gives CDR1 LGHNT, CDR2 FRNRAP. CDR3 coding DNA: TGTGCCAGCAATCCTCTCCACTACGAGCAGTACTTC. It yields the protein CASNPLHYEQYF.

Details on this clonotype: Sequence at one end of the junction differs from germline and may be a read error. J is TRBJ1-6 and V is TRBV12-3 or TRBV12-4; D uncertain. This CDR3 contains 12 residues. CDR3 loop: CTSSRGDSPLHF. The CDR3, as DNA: TGTACCAGCAGTCGAGGAGACTCACCCCTCCACTTT.

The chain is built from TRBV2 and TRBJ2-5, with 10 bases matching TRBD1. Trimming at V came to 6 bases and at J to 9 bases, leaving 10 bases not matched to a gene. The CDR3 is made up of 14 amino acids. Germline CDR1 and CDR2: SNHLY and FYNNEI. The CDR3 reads CASSDGTGEEAQYF. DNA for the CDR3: TGTGCCAGCAGCGACGGGACAGGGGAGGAGGCCCAGTACTTC.

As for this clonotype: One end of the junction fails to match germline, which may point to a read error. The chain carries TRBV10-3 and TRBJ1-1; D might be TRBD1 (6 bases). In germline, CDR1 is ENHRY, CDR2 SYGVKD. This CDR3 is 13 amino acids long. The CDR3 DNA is TGTGCCATCATGGGAGGGGGGGACACTGAAGCTATCTTT. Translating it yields CAIMGGGDTEAIF.

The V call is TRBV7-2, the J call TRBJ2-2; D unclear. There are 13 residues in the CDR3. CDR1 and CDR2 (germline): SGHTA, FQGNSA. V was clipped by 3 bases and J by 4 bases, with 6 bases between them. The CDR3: CASSFKPTGELFF. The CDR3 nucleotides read TGTGCCAGCAGCTTTAAGCCCACCGGGGAGCTGTTTTTT.

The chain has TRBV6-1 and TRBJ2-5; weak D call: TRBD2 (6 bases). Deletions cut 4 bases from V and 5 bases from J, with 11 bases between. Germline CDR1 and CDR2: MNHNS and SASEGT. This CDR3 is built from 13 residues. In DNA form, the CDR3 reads TGTGCCAGCAGTGGTAGCGGAGGGGAGACCCAGTACTTC. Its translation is CASSGSGGETQYF.